The TCR beta chain under discussion was sequenced for a study of regulatory T cells in long-lasting Graves disease. The TCR beta library used iRepertoire HTBI primers with Arm-PCR amplification of CDR3. MiXCR, applied by TCRdb to the multiplex PCR reads, yields one record per CDR3 protein. The sample consists of approximately 500,000 distinct CDR3 sequences, roughly 21% of them appearing once. This clonotype was seen repeatedly, ten times or more. No antigen is known for it. V was clipped by 6 bases and J by 4 bases; unmatched bases: 14. The CDR3 contains 16 residues. Germline values: CDR1 SNHLY, CDR2 FYNNEI. General study points: New patients shared about 880 public clonotypes, fewer than the approximately 2,500 shared by persistent patients. Persistent Graves' patients showed less TCR diversity than newly diagnosed patients showed.

As to time point: persistent/refractory GD, antithyroid drugs over 5 years with positive TRAb. PBMC RNA served as the TCR library source. The clonotype comes from a female donor with Graves disease. The source was peripheral blood mononuclear cells (PBMCs), collected when the disease was refractory, from a patient treated with antithyroid drugs. This chain links TRBV2 with TRBJ2-7, with TRBD1 identical over 8 bases. In DNA form, the CDR3 reads TGTGCCAGCAGACACATATTTGGACAGGGATCATACGAGCAGTACTTC. It specifies CASRHIFGQGSYEQYF.